Given below is one TCR beta chain in context. The CDR3 consists of 12 residues. V shed 3 bases and J shed 11 bases, with 11 bases lying between them. The V gene's germline CDR1 is MNHNS and CDR2 SASEGT. This sample was included in a study of Tregs in tolerant kidney transplant recipients. Here immunoSEQ multiplex PCR was the method, and the copy in TCRdb shows in-frame clones only, minus some. This sample has under 4,000 clones, with 80% to 90% found just once. The sequence came from a human donor who received a combined kidney and bone marrow transplant. The chain links TRBV6-1 to TRBJ2-4; no definite D call. Material: Tregs from blood, obtained before the transplant. This chain's CDR3 is CASSEVSTFQYF. CDR3 nucleotides: TGTGCCAGCAGTGAGGTTTCTACCTTTCAGTACTTC.